What follows are 29 T cell receptor beta chains derived from one specimen sequenced in a study of blood T cell repertoires in COVID-19. The protocol was immunoSEQ multiplex PCR, while the TCRdb copy is restricted to in-frame clones and leaves out a portion. The table records around 150,000 clones, 81% of them present only once. Sequencing input: peripheral blood. These TCRs come from a man aged 60 to 69 with active or convalescent COVID-19.

The chain is built from TRBV10-3 and TRBJ2-1, with 7 bases lining up with TRBD2. Per the germline V gene, CDR1 is ENHRY and CDR2 is SYGVKD. V trimming: 2 bases; J trimming: 7 bases; junction bases outside the gene matches: 14. The CDR3 runs 17 residues. DNA for the CDR3: TGTGCCATCAGTGAGGGGTTGACTAGCCAGGCCGGGAATGAGCAGTTCTTC. Protein: CAISEGLTSQAGNEQFF.

The genes are TRBV25-1 and TRBJ1-3; D not resolved. This CDR3 spans 16 amino acids. Between the trimmed V and J ends, which lost 8 bases and 0 bases, there was a span of 17 bases. The germline gives CDR1 MGHDK, CDR2 SYGVNS. The chain's CDR3 is CASGQSAAGSGNTIYF. The CDR3 coding sequence is TGTGCCAGCGGCCAATCCGCCGCGGGCTCTGGAAACACCATATATTTT.

J is TRBJ2-5 and V is TRBV24-1, with TRBD2 matching over 11 bases. Looked up from germline, CDR1 is KGHDR and CDR2 is SFDVKD. The CDR3 contains 15 residues. Trimming took 7 bases from V and 5 from J; bases not matched to a gene: 8. In nucleotides, the CDR3 is TGTGCCACCAGCGCACTAGCGGGGGCCTCGGAGACCCAGTACTTC. Its translation is CATSALAGASETQYF.

CDR3 in DNA: TGTGCCAGCAGCCGAGAAATAGTGAACACTGAAGCTTTCTTT. It specifies CASSREIVNTEAFF. The chain joins TRBV5-4 to TRBJ1-1, with D uncertain. CDR1 is SGHNT and CDR2 is YYREEE in the germline V gene (reference sequence). The CDR3 runs to 14 residues. V gave up 4 bases and J gave up 0 bases, with 10 bases separating them.

This chain uses TRBV5-1 with TRBJ1-2; TRBD1 matches at 8 bases. CDR3 length equals 15 residues. Germline V lookup: CDR1 SGHRS, CDR2 YFSETQ. Germline trimming cut 5 bases from V and 2 bases from J; bases unmatched to any gene: 8. DNA for the CDR3: TGCGCCAGCAGAGATCAGGGGGCCCCCAACTATGGCTACACCTTC. Amino acids: CASRDQGAPNYGYTF.

In this sample, this clone turned up once. The V and J genes are TRBV15 and TRBJ1-3; possibly TRBD1 for D (5 bases). The CDR3 contains 15 residues. Deletions cut 3 bases from V and 3 bases from J, with 12 bases between. CDR1 and CDR2 from the germline V gene are LNHNV and YYDKDF (reference sequence). CDR3 coding DNA: TGTGCCACCAGCAGGGGGCGCGCTTTTGGAAACACCATATATTTT. It codes for CATSRGRAFGNTIYF.

This clone appeared a single time. The rearrangement joins TRBV3-1 (or the pseudogene TRBV3-2) to TRBJ2-7; 10 bases align to TRBD1. The CDR3 is 15 residues long. Germline V gene data show CDR1 as LGHDT and CDR2 as YNNKEL (reference sequence). J gave up 0 bases and V 5 bases, and 4 bases lay outside the gene matches. The CDR3 reads CASSGRDRGSYEQYF. DNA for the CDR3: TGTGCCAGCAGCGGCCGGGACAGGGGCTCCTACGAGCAGTACTTC.

The chain carries TRBV19 and TRBJ2-5; 15 bases align to TRBD2. This CDR3 is 15 amino acids long. Germline V lookup: CDR1 LNHDA, CDR2 SQIVND (reference sequence). The trim removed 6 bases at V and 5 bases at J, leaving 4 bases unmatched. DNA of the CDR3: TGTGCCAGTAGAGGGACTAGCGGGGGGATCGAGACCCAGTACTTC. Its translation is CASRGTSGGIETQYF.

The chain couples TRBV5-1 to TRBJ1-3, with D tentatively TRBD1 (6 bases). Trimming took off 2 bases at V and 0 bases at J, with 12 bases between the two ends. Germline V CDR1 and CDR2: SGHRS, YFSETQ. The CDR3 is made up of 16 amino acids. Written as DNA, the CDR3 is TGCGCCAGCAGCTTTACGACAGGAGACTCTGGAAACACCATATATTTT. Protein sequence: CASSFTTGDSGNTIYF.

This clone turned up a few times. The CDR3 nucleotides are TGTGCCAGCAGTCCACGGACTAAAACCCACTCCTACAATGAGCAGTTCTTC. It yields the protein CASSPRTKTHSYNEQFF. This chain joins TRBV27 and TRBJ2-1; TRBD2 might be the D (6 bases). The V and J ends lost 5 bases and 0 bases respectively, with 17 bases between them. The CDR3 runs to 17 residues. Germline loops: CDR1 MNHEY, CDR2 SMNVEV (reference sequence).

This clone was observed a single time. The DNA for the CDR3 is TGTGCCAGCAGCTTAGGTGGGACAGGAGCGGAAGAGCAGTACTTC. The encoded protein is CASSLGGTGAEEQYF. The rearrangement joins TRBV7-2 to TRBJ2-7; TRBD1 aligns across 8 bases. Trimming removed 1 base from V and 7 bases from J; junction bases left unmatched: 9. The germline V gene has CDR1 SGHTA and CDR2 FQGNSA. The CDR3 extends over 15 amino acids.

In this sample, this clone turned up once. V usage is TRBV28 and J usage is TRBJ1-5, with D possibly being TRBD1 (5 bases). This CDR3 has 12 amino acids. V was trimmed by 8 bases and J by 9 bases, leaving 14 bases between them. Germline V gene lookup returns CDR1 MDHEN and CDR2 SYDVKM. The CDR3 loop is CASAGGALPQHF. The CDR3, as DNA: TGTGCCAGCGCCGGGGGTGCTCTGCCCCAGCATTTT.

The chain has TRBV11-2 and TRBJ2-7; tentative D call: TRBD2 (5 bases). Germline lookup yields CDR1 SGHAT and CDR2 FQNNGV. The CDR3 contains 18 residues. The V gene lost 3 bases and the J gene lost 4 bases, with 25 bases spanning the gap. The CDR3 spells CASSFDATSGSQKYEQYF. The CDR3 DNA follows: TGTGCCAGCAGCTTCGACGCGACTTCGGGATCACAAAAATACGAGCAGTACTTC.

V gene TRBV5-4 combines with J gene TRBJ2-6, with TRBD1 identical over 8 bases. Germline lookup yields CDR1 SGHNT and CDR2 YYREEE (reference sequence). The J segment lost 0 bases and the V segment lost 4 bases, leaving 9 bases of the junction unmatched. The CDR3 contains 18 residues. The CDR3 loop is CASSGQGQVLSGANVLTF. The CDR3 nucleotides read TGTGCCAGCAGCGGGCAGGGACAGGTTCTCTCTGGGGCCAACGTCCTGACTTTC.

DNA of the CDR3: TGCGCCAGCAGGACCGGGACGCGGGGAGAGACCCAGTACTTC. Translating it yields CASRTGTRGETQYF. The V call is TRBV5-1, the J call TRBJ2-5; the D gene is possibly TRBD2 (6 bases). From germline, CDR1 is SGHRS and CDR2 YFSETQ. Trimming left V 5 bases short and J 4 bases short, with 15 bases between. The CDR3 totals 14 residues.

The chain employs TRBV5-4 and TRBJ2-7, with TRBD1 matching 9 bases. Trimming at V came to 2 bases and at J to 6 bases, leaving 3 bases not matched to a gene. Germline V CDR1 and CDR2: SGHNT, YYREEE (reference sequence). The CDR3 consists of 13 residues. The CDR3 DNA follows: TGTGCCAGCAGCTTAGGGACAGGGCCCGAGCAGTACTTC. Amino acid sequence: CASSLGTGPEQYF.

The chain links TRBV5-1 to TRBJ2-3; 12 positions match TRBD2. With 1 base clipped from V and 6 bases from J, the junction kept 9 bases outside the gene matches. This CDR3 region has 17 residues. Germline V gene data show CDR1 as SGHRS and CDR2 as YFSETQ. This CDR3 reads CASSLQLAGGIRDTQYF. The CDR3, as DNA: TGCGCCAGCAGCTTGCAGCTAGCGGGAGGGATCCGGGATACGCAGTATTTT.

In this sample, this clone turned up a few times. This rearrangement joins TRBV19 to TRBJ2-5; a weak D match, TRBD2 (5 bases). The ends were cut back, 6 bases at V and 2 bases at J, with 13 bases in the middle. Germline V CDR1 and CDR2: LNHDA, SQIVND (reference sequence). The CDR3 has 14 residues. The CDR3 region is CASSTGRGQETQYF. The CDR3 bases are TGTGCCAGTAGCACCGGACGGGGACAAGAGACCCAGTACTTC.

This rearrangement joins TRBV11-2 to TRBJ2-3; D not certain. V was shortened by 5 bases and J by 1 base, with 10 bases between the two germline ends. Per germline, CDR1 SGHAT and CDR2 FQNNGV. This CDR3 contains 14 residues. Here the CDR3 reads CASSTNPGTDTQYF. CDR3 nucleotide sequence: TGTGCCAGCAGCACCAATCCAGGCACAGATACGCAGTATTTT.

V usage is TRBV6-5 and J usage is TRBJ2-7; the match to TRBD2 covers 10 bases. There are 14 residues in the CDR3. Trimming at V came to 4 bases and at J to 2 bases, leaving 2 bases not matched to a gene. Germline V lookup: CDR1 MNHEY, CDR2 SVGAGI. CDR3 DNA: TGTGCCAGCAGTTGGACTAGCGGTCCCTACGAGCAGTACTTC. Translation: CASSWTSGPYEQYF.

The chain's CDR3 is CASSRGLAGIQETQYF. The CDR3 coding sequence is TGTGCCAGCTCACGGGGACTAGCGGGGATCCAAGAGACCCAGTACTTC. The chain couples TRBV18 to TRBJ2-5; 13 bases align to TRBD2. CDR3 length: 16 residues. Germline CDR1 is KGHSH and CDR2 is LQKENI. Losses at the gene ends were 4 bases for V and 1 base for J; bases not matched to a gene: 3. Looking up the rest from reference TRBV18 and TRBJ2-5 gives the full variable domain: NAGVMQNPRHLVRRRGQEARLRCSPMKGHSHVYWYRQLPEEGLKFMVYLQKENIIDESGMPKERFSAEFPKEGPSILRIQQVVRGDSAAYFCASSRGLAGIQETQYFGPGTRLLVL.

This clone was observed a few times. The chain combines TRBV7-2 with TRBJ2-6; TRBD1 is a possible D gene (5 bases). Deletions cut 5 bases from V and 1 base from J, with 15 bases between. The CDR3 is 17 amino acids. Germline CDR1 SGHTA, CDR2 FQGNSA. CDR3: CASSEFLRASGANVLTF. CDR3 in DNA: TGTGCCAGCAGCGAATTTCTCAGGGCATCTGGGGCCAACGTCCTGACTTTC.

The rearrangement uses TRBV7-9 and TRBJ1-6, with TRBD1 identical over 9 bases. Trimming at V came to 5 bases and at J to 1 base, leaving 6 bases not matched to a gene. The CDR3 spans 17 residues. Germline-derived CDR1 and CDR2 are SEHNR and FQNEAQ (reference sequence). The CDR3 reads CASSDSDRGSYNSPLHF. CDR3 bases: TGTGCCAGCAGCGACTCCGACAGGGGGTCCTATAATTCACCCCTCCACTTT.

This clone was picked up one time. This rearrangement joins TRBV27 to TRBJ1-4; TRBD1 matches 8 bases. This CDR3 spans 14 amino acids. V lost 8 bases and J lost 7; bases outside the gene matches: 9. In germline, CDR1 is MNHEY, CDR2 SMNVEV (reference sequence). CDR3 loop: CASRLQGAGEKLFF. CDR3 DNA sequence: TGTGCCAGCCGTCTTCAGGGGGCAGGTGAAAAACTGTTTTTT.

The rearrangement joins TRBV10-2 to TRBJ2-7; tentatively, D is TRBD1 (5 bases). V lost 6 bases and J lost 2, with 14 bases in between. Germline V gene sequence: CDR1 WSHSY, CDR2 SAAADI. The CDR3 runs to 14 residues. CDR3 loop: CASRAGIPPYEQYF. CDR3 DNA sequence: TGCGCCAGCAGGGCAGGGATCCCCCCCTACGAGCAGTACTTC.

Only one count was recorded for this clone. The chain joins TRBV18 to TRBJ1-5, with TRBD1 matching over 7 bases. This CDR3 has 17 residues. Germline lookup yields CDR1 KGHSH and CDR2 LQKENI. J gave up 3 bases and V 5 bases, and 13 bases lay outside the gene matches. The CDR3 protein is CASSTGQGVIANQPQHF. The CDR3 region has the DNA TGTGCCAGCTCAACCGGGCAGGGGGTGATTGCCAATCAGCCCCAGCATTTT.

The chain joins TRBV19 to TRBJ2-7; 8 bases are a match to TRBD2. V shed 2 bases, J shed 5 bases, and the junction held 11 bases outside the gene matches. The CDR3 extends over 16 amino acids. CDR1 and CDR2 (germline): LNHDA, SQIVND (reference sequence). CDR3 DNA sequence: TGTGCCAGTAGTATAAGTAGTACTAGCGGATCGAACGAGCAGTACTTC. This gives the protein CASSISSTSGSNEQYF.

The V gene is TRBV5-4, the J gene TRBJ2-1; 8 bases are shared with TRBD2. The length of the CDR3 is 16 residues. Germline CDR1 and CDR2: SGHNT and YYREEE (reference sequence). J was trimmed by 2 bases and V by 0 bases; bases with no gene match: 4. This chain's CDR3 is CASSLGLALTYNEQFF. The CDR3 nucleotides are TGTGCCAGCAGCTTGGGACTAGCGTTGACCTACAATGAGCAGTTCTTC.

This clone was seen only once. The rearrangement joins TRBV14 to TRBJ1-2, with D possibly matching TRBD1 (6 bases). Germline loops: CDR1 SGHDN, CDR2 FVKESK. This CDR3 is 17 amino acids long. V was cut by 4 bases and J by 0 bases, with 18 bases left in between. The CDR3 DNA follows: TGTGCCAGCAGCCCTATACAGGGTGTACCCTCTAACTATGGCTACACCTTC. It specifies CASSPIQGVPSNYGYTF.